This entry features one T cell receptor beta chain sequence. Mouse names are used for the genes. From the germline J gene comes the end of the CDR3, since the read stops 4 residues before it. The sample carries other DNA sequences with the same CDR3. This sample stems from a study of CD8+ T cells in alopecia areata. The wider study: Skin-grafted roughly 7-11-week-old female C3H/HeJ mice received tissue from roughly 6-12-month-old C3H/HeJ donors with spontaneous alopecia.

The sequencing template was cDNA reverse transcribed from extracted RNA. The method was immunoSEQ multiplex PCR; TCRdb's version includes in-frame clones alone and lacks a portion of them. The record shows 290,000 or so clones for this sample, with no singletons present. J lost 1 base, V lost 3 bases, and 1 base had no gene match. The CDR3 is 14 residues long. Germline V gene sequence: CDR1 LGHNA, CDR2 YNLKQL (reference sequence). Cutaneous lymph node cells were pooled, and they were sorted using CD4, CD8alpha, NKG2D, NKG2ACE and other markers. This sequence originates from a C3H/HeJ mouse with alopecia areata. MHC haplotype of the mouse line: H2-k. The chain couples TRBV5 to TRBJ2-3, with TRBD2 identical over 7 bases. The source material was CD4+ T cells sorted from a lymph node. The CDR3 protein is CASSHGTGAETLYF. CDR3 bases read: TGTGCCAGCAGCCACGGGACTGGTGCAGAA.